This section outlines one T cell receptor (beta chain) sequence together with its context. Its antigen remains unidentified. The sample originates from a study of cytotoxic CD8 clonotypes in ibrutinib-treated CLL. Overall study findings and caveats: Patients showed higher baseline clonality than age-matched healthy donors, and it tracked circulating CD8+ T-cell counts. Clonality increased at ibrutinib response, then returned toward baseline at progression.

The CDR3 length is 16 residues. Trimming took 2 bases from V and 1 from J; bases not matched to a gene: 6. CDR1 and CDR2 (germline): MNHEY, SVGAGI. The intended depth for sequencing was 1 in 200,000 to 1 in 1 million T cells. Clones were read by immunoSEQ multiplex PCR, and TCRdb kept only the in-frame ones, dropping some. The repertoire has roughly 150,000 clones, more than 65% of them found once; the top ten carry roughly 2%. The material was PBMCs, obtained after 12 months of ibrutinib treatment. The J gene is TRBJ2-3, the V gene TRBV6-5; 7 bases map to TRBD2. The sequence derives from a human donor with chronic lymphocytic leukemia. DNA of the CDR3: TGTGCCAGCAGTTACGGGGGAGGGCTGGGCACAGATACGCAGTATTTT. It codes for CASSYGGGLGTDTQYF.